This T cell receptor (beta chain) was sequenced in a study of T cells and Merkel cell carcinoma outcomes. Whole-study results and caveats: Reportedly, T-cell repertoire with density predicts Merkel cell carcinoma outcomes.

Using immunoSEQ multiplex PCR, the repertoire was profiled, and TCRdb retains in-frame clones only, with some absent. The data contain roughly 9,200 clones, roughly 84% of them singletons. CDR3 size: 12 residues. Germline V gene sequence: CDR1 MDHEN, CDR2 SYDVKM. V was trimmed by 6 bases and J by 0 bases, leaving 6 bases between them. A word on this clone: Antigen unknown.

This TCR was sampled from a human donor with Merkel cell carcinoma. The chain is built from TRBV28 and TRBJ2-7; D is unclear. The sample was tumor tissue from Merkel cell carcinoma. CDR3 nucleotides: TGTGCCAGCAGGGCAAGCTCCTACGAGCAGTACTTC. It specifies CASRASSYEQYF.